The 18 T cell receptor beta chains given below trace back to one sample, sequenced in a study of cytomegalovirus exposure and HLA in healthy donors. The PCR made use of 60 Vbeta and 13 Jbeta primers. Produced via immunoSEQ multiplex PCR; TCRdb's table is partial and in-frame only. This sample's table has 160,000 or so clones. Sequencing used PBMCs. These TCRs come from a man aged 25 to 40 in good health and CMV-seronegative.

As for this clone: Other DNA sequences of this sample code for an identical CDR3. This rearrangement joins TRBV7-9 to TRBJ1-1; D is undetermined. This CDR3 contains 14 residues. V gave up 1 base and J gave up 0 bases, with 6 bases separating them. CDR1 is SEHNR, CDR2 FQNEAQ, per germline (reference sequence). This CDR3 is CASSLGALNTEAFF. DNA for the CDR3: TGTGCCAGCAGCTTAGGGGCTCTGAACACTGAAGCTTTCTTT.

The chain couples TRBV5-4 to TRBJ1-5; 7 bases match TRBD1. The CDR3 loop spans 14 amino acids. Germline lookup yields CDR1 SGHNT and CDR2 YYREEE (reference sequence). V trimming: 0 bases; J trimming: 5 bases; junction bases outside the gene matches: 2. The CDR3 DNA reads TGTGCCAGCAGCTTGGACAGGGGCGATCAGCCCCAGCATTTT. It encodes CASSLDRGDQPQHF.

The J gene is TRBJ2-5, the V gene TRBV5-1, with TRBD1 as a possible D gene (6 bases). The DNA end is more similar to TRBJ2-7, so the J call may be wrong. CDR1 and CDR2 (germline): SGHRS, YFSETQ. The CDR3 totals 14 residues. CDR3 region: CASSLRTDGYEQYF. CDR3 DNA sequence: TGCGCCAGCAGCCTCCGGACAGACGGTTACGAGCAGTACTTC.

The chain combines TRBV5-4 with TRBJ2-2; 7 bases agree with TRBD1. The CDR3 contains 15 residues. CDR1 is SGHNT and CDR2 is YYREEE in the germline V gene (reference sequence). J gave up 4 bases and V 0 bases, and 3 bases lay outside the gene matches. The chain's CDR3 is CASSLGDRVTGELFF. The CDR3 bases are TGTGCCAGCAGCTTGGGAGACAGGGTCACCGGGGAGCTGTTTTTT.

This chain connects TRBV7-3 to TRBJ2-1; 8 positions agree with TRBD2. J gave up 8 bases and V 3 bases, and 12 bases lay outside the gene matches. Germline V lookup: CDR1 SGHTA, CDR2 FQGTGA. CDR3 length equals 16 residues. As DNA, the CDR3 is TGTGCCAGCAGCTTCGGGGGGGGTACGCTTTGGGATGAGCAGTTCTTC. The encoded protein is CASSFGGGTLWDEQFF.

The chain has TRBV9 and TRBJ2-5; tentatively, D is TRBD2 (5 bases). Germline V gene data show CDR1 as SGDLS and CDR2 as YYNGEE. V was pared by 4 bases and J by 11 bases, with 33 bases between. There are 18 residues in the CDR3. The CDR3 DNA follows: TGTGCCAGCAGCCCCCTGGCGGCGGGCATCGCCGATTTAATAGAGCAGTACTTC. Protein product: CASSPLAAGIADLIEQYF.

The CDR3 nucleotides are TGCGCCAGCATCCCCGTCCCAGGGGGACAGGTCGAGCAGTACTTC. Translated, it gives CASIPVPGGQVEQYF. The chain links TRBV5-1 to TRBJ2-7, with 8 positions matching TRBD1. CDR3 size: 15 residues. Germline trimming cut 6 bases from V and 6 bases from J; bases unmatched to any gene: 14. The V gene's germline CDR1 is SGHRS and CDR2 YFSETQ.

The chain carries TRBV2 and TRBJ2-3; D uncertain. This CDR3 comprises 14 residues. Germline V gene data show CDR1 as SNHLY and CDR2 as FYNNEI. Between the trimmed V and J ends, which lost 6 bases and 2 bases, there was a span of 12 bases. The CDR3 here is CASRWAETTDTQYF. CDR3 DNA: TGTGCCAGCAGATGGGCAGAGACCACAGATACGCAGTATTTT.

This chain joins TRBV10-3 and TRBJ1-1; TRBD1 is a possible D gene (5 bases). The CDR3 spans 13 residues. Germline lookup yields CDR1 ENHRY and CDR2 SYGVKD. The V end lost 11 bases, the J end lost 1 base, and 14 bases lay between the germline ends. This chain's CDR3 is CAASGLENTEAFF. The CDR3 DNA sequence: TGTGCCGCCTCGGGACTGGAGAACACTGAAGCTTTCTTT.

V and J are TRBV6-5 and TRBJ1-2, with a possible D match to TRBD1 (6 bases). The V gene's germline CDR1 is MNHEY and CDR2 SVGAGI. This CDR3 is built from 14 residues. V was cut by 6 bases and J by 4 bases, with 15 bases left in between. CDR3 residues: CASSQQGGLYGYTF. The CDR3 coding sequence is TGTGCCAGCAGCCAACAGGGTGGGCTCTATGGCTACACCTTC.

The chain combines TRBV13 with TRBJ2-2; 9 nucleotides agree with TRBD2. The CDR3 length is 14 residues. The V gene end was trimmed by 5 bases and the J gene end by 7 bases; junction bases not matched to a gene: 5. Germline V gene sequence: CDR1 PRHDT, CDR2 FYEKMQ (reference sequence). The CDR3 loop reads CASSMGLAVGELFF. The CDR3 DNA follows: TGTGCCAGCAGCATGGGACTAGCCGTCGGGGAGCTGTTTTTT.

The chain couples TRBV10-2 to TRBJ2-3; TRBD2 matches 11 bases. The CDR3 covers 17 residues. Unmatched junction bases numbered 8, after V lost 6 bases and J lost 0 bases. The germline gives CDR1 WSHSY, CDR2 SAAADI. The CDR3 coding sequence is TGCGCCAGCAGCCCGGGACTAGCGGACCCTAGCACAGATACGCAGTATTTT. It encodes CASSPGLADPSTDTQYF.

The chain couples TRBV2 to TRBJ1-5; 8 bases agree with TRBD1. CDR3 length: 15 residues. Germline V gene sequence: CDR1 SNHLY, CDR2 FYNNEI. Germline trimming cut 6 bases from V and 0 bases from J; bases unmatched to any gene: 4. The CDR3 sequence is CASRLDRGSNQPQHF. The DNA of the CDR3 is TGTGCCAGCAGACTCGACAGGGGTAGCAATCAGCCCCAGCATTTT. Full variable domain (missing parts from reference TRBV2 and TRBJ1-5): EPEVTQTPSHQVTQMGQEVILRCVPISNHLYFYWYRQILGQKVEFLVSFYNNEISEKSEIFDDQFSVERPDGSNFTLKIRSTKLEDSAMYFCASRLDRGSNQPQHFGDGTRLSIL.

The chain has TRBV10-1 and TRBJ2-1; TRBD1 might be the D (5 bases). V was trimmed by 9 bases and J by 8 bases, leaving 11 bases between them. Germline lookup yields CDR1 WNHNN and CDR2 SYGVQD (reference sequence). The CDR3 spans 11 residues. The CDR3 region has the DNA TGCGCCAGTGGACAAACTTATGAGCAGTTCTTC. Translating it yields CASGQTYEQFF.

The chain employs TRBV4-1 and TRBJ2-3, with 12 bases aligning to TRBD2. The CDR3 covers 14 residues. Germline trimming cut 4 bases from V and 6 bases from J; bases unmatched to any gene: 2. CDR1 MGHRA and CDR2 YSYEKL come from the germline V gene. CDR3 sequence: CASSPSGRDDTQYF. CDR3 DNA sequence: TGCGCCAGCAGCCCTAGCGGGAGGGATGATACGCAGTATTTT.

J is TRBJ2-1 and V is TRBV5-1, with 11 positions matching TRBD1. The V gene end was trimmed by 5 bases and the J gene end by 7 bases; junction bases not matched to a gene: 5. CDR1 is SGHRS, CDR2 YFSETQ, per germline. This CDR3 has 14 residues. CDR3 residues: CASSDGQGANEQFF. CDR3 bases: TGCGCCAGCAGTGATGGACAGGGGGCGAATGAGCAGTTCTTC. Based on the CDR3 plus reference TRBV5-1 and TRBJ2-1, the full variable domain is KAGVTQTPRYLIKTRGQQVTLSCSPISGHRSVSWYQQTPGQGLQFLFEYFSETQRNKGNFPGRFSGRQFSNSRSEMNVSTLELGDSALYLCASSDGQGANEQFFGPGTRLTVL.

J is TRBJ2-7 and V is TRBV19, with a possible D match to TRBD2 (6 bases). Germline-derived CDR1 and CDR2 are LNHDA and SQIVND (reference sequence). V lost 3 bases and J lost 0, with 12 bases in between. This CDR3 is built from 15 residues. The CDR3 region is CASSILAGSSYEQYF. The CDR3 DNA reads TGTGCCAGTAGTATCTTGGCGGGGAGCTCCTACGAGCAGTACTTC.

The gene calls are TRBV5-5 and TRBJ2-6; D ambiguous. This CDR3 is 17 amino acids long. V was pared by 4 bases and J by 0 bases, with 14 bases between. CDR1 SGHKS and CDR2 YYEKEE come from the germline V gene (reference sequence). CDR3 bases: TGTGCCAGCAGCCGATTTTTAACTGACTCTGGGGCCAACGTCCTGACTTTC. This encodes CASSRFLTDSGANVLTF.